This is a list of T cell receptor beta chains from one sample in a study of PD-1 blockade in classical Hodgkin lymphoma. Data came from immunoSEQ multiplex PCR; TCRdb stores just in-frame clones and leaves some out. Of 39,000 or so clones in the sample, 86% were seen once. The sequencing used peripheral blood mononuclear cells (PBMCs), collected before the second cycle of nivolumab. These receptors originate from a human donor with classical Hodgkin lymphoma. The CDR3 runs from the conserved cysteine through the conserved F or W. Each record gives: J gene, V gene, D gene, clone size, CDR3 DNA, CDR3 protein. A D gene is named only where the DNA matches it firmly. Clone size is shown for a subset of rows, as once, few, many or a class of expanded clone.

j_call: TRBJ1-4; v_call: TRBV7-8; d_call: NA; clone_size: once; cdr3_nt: TGTGCCAGCAGCCCCAATCGGGGCGTTAATGAAAAACTGTTTTTT; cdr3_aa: CASSPNRGVNEKLFF
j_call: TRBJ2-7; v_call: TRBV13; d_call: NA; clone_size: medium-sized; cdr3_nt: TGTGCCAGCAGCTTAGACAGGGACTACTACGAGCAGTACTTC; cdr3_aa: CASSLDRDYYEQYF
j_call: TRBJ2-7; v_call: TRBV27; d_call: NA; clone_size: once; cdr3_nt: TGTGCCAGCACTCCCTCAGGACAGTTCAATCGTTACGAGCAGTACTTC; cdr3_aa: CASTPSGQFNRYEQYF
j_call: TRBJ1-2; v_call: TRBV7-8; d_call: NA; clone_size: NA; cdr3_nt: TGTGCCAGCAGCTTAAAGGGACCCTATGGCTACACCTTC; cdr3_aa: CASSLKGPYGYTF
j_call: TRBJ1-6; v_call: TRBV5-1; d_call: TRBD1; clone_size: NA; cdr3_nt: TGCGCCAGCAGTCAACAGGGGGCGTCTTCACCCCTCCACTTT; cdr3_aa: CASSQQGASSPLHF
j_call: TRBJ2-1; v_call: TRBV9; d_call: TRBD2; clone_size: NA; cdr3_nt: TGTGCCAGCAGCAGGATACTAGCGGGAGTGAACAATGAGCAGTTCTTC; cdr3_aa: CASSRILAGVNNEQFF
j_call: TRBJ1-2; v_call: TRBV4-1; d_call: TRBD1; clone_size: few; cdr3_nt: TGCGCCAGCAGCAATGCGGACAGGGGAGGCTACACCTTC; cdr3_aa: CASSNADRGGYTF
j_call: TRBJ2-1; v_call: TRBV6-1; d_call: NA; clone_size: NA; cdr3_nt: TGTGCCAGCAGTGACATCTCGGGATTCCCGAATGAGCAGTTCTTC; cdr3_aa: CASSDISGFPNEQFF
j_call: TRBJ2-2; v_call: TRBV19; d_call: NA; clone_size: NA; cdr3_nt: TGTGCCAGTAGAAACAGGAACACCGGGGAGCTGTTTTTT; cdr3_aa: CASRNRNTGELFF
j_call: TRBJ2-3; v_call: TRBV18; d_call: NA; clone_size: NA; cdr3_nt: TGTGCCAGCTCCGCCATAGGGGTCACAGATACGCAGTATTTT; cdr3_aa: CASSAIGVTDTQYF
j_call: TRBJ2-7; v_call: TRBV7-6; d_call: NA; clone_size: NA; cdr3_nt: TGTGCCAGCAGCCCCTGGGGATCTGGCGGTTCCTACGAGCAGTACTTC; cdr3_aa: CASSPWGSGGSYEQYF
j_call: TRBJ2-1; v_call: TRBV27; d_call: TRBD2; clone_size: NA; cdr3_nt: TGTGCCAGCAGTTTTTTGCCTAGCGGGAGTGTTGAGCAGTTCTTC; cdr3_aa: CASSFLPSGSVEQFF
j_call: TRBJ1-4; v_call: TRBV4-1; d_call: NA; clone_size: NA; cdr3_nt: TGCGCCAGCAGCCAAGACGGTACGGGGGTTAATGAAAAACTGTTTTTT; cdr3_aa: CASSQDGTGVNEKLFF
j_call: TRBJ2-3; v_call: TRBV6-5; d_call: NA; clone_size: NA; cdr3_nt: TGTGCCAGCAGTCTGTTGGGGGATACGCAGTATTTT; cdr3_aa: CASSLLGDTQYF
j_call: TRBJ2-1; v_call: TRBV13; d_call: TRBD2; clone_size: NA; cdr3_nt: TGTGCCAGCAGCCGCTTTGCGGGAGCTCAGAATGAGCAGTTCTTC; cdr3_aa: CASSRFAGAQNEQFF
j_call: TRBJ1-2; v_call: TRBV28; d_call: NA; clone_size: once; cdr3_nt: TGTGCCAGCAGCGATACAGGGTTAGGCTATGGCTACACCTTC; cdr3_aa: CASSDTGLGYGYTF
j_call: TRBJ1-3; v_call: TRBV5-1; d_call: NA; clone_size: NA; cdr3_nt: TGCGCCAGCAGCCCGGATGGGGCAGCTGGAAACACCATATATTTT; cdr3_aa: CASSPDGAAGNTIYF
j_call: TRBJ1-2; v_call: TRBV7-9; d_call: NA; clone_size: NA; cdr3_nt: TGTGCCAGCAGCCCAACCTCGTGGACGGGGCGATATGGCTACACCTTC; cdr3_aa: CASSPTSWTGRYGYTF
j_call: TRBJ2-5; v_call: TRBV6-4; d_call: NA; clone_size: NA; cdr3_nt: TGTGCCAGCAGTGACAGGGGGTTCCTGGAGACCCAGTACTTC; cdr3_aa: CASSDRGFLETQYF
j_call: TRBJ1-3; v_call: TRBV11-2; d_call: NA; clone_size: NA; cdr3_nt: TGTGCCAGCAGCTTAGATGGGGTCTCTGGAAACACCATATATTTT; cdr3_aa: CASSLDGVSGNTIYF
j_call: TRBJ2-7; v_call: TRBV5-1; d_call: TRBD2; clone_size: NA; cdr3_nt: TGCGCCAGCAGCACACGGACTAGCGGCAGTTTTCAGCAGTACTTC; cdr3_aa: CASSTRTSGSFQQYF
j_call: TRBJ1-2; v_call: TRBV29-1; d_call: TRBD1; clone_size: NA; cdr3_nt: TGCAGCGTTCCGGGACAGGGGACCTATGGCTACACCTTC; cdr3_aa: CSVPGQGTYGYTF
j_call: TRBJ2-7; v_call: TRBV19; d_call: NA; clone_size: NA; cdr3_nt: TGTGCCAGTAGTATCCCAGGGGTTGTCGGGCAGTACTTC; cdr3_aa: CASSIPGVVGQYF
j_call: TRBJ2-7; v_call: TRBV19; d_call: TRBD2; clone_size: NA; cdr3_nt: TGTGCCAGTAGTATTCGCGGGAGCTCCTACGAGCAGTACTTC; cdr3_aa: CASSIRGSSYEQYF
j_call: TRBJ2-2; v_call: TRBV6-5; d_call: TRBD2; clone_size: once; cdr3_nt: TGTGCCAGCAGTTACGCTAGGACTAGTATGAGTGGGGAGCTGTTTTTT; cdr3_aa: CASSYARTSMSGELFF
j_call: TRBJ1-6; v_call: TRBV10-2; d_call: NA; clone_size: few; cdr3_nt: TGCGCCAGCAGTGACGGGAGCCGGGGTTCACCCCTCCACTTT; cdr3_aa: CASSDGSRGSPLHF
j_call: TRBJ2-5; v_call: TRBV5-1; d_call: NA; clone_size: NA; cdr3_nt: TGCGCCAGCAGCTTGCTGGCGGGGGCTGGGGCCCAGTACTTC; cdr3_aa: CASSLLAGAGAQYF
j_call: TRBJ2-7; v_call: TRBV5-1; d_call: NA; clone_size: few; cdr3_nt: TGCGCCAGCAGCTCTGGTTGGGGCACCTACGAGCAGTACTTC; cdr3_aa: CASSSGWGTYEQYF
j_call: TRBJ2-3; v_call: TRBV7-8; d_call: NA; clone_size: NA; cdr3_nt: TGTGCCAGCAGCTCGATCGACAGTCACACAGATACGCAGTATTTT; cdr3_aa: CASSSIDSHTDTQYF
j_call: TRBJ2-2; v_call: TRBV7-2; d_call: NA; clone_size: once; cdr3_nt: TGTGCCAGCAACCCCCAGGCGGGGCCCAACACCGGGGAGCTGTTTTTT; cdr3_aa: CASNPQAGPNTGELFF
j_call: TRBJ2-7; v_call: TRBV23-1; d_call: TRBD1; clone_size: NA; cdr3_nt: TGCGCCAGCAGTAACCAATCCGGGACAGCCTACGAGCAGTACTTC; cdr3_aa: CASSNQSGTAYEQYF
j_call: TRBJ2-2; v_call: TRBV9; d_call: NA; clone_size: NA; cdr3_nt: TGTGCCAGCAGCTCTTGGACCGGGGAGCTGTTTTTT; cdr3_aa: CASSSWTGELFF
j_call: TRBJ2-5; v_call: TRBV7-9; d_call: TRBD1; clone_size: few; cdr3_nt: TGTGCCAGCAGTCAAAATGGACAGGGAGAGACCCAGTACTTC; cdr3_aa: CASSQNGQGETQYF
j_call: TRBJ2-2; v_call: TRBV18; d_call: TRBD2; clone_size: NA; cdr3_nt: TGTGCCAGCTCACCACGCCAGACACCAGCGGGAGTAAGTCCCGGGGAGCTGTTTTTT; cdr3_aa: CASSPRQTPAGVSPGELFF
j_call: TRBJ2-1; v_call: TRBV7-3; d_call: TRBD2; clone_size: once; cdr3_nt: TGTGCCAGCAGCGTCGGACTAGCACACAATGAGCAGTTCTTC; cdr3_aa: CASSVGLAHNEQFF
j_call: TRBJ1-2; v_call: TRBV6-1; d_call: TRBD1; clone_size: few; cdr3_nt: TGTGCCAGCTCAGGACAGGGGCGTTGGGACTATGGCTACACCTTC; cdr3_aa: CASSGQGRWDYGYTF
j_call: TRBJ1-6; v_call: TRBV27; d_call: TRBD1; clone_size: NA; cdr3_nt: TGTGCCAGCAGTTTAGCCCGGGACAGGGGGCAACTTCCCCCCCTCCACTTT; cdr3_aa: CASSLARDRGQLPPLHF
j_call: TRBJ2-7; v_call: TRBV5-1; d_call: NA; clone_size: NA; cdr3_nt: TGCGCCAGCAGCTATCGGGCCAGCTCCTACGAGCAGTACTTC; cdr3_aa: CASSYRASSYEQYF
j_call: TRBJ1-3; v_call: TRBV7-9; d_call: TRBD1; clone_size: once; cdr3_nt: TGTGCCAGCAGCTTGACAGGGGGAGAAAACACCATATATTTT; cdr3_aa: CASSLTGGENTIYF
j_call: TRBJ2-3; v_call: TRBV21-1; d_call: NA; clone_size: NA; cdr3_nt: TGTGCCAGCAGCAAATCCCTCGCCCGACTAGCGGCTAGCACAGATACGCAGTATTTT; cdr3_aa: CASSKSLARLAASTDTQYF
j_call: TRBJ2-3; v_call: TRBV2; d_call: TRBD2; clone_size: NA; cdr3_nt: TGTGCCAGCAGTGGACTCTGGGCGGGAGTTAACACAGATACGCAGTATTTT; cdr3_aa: CASSGLWAGVNTDTQYF
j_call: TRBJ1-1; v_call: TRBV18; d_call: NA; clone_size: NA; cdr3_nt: TGTGCCAGCTCACCACTGAACACTGAAGCTTTCTTT; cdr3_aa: CASSPLNTEAFF
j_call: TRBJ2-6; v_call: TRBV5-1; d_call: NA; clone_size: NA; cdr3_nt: TGCGCCAGCAGCAACAAGACAGTCTCTGGGGCCAACGTCCTGACTTTC; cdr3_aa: CASSNKTVSGANVLTF
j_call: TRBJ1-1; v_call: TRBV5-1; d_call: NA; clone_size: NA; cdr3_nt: TGCGCCAGCAGCTTGGGAGGGTTGGTCACTGAAGCTTTCTTT; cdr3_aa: CASSLGGLVTEAFF
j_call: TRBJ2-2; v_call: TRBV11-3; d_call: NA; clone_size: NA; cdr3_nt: TGTGCCAGCAGCTTAGCCCTTCACGGGGAGCTGTTTTTT; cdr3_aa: CASSLALHGELFF
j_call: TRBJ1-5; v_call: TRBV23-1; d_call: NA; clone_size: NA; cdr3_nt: TGCGCCAGCAGTTCATCGGGGGGGAAGTGCAATCAGCCCCAGCATTTT; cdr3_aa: CASSSSGGKCNQPQHF
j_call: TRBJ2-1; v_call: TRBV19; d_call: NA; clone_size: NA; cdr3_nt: TGTGCCAGTACCAGAGACGGAAACTCCTACAATGAGCAGTTCTTC; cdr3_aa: CASTRDGNSYNEQFF
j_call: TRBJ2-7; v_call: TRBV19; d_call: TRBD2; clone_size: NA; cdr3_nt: TGTGCCAGTAGTCCGATTAGGACTAGCGGGGCTACCAGCTCCTACGAGCAGTACTTC; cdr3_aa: CASSPIRTSGATSSYEQYF
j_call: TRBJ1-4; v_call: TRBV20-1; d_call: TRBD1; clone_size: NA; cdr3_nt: TGCAGTGCACGGACAGGCCCCGGTCTGTTTTTT; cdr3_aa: CSARTGPGLFF
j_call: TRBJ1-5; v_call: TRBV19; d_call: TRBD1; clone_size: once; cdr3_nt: TGTGCCAGTTCAGGGGGTAGGGGTCAGCCCCAGCATTTT; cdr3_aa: CASSGGRGQPQHF
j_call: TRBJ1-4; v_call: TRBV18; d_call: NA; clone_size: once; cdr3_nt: TGTGCCAGCTCACCAGAGCTGGGGGAAAAACTGTTTTTT; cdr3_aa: CASSPELGEKLFF
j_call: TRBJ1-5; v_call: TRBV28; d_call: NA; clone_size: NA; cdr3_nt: TGTGCCAGCAGTCCCTTCAACCGGAGGGCAAGCAATCAGCCCCAGCATTTT; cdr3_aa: CASSPFNRRASNQPQHF
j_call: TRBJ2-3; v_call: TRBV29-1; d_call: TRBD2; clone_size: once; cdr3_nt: TGCAGCGTTGAAGATCCTAGCGGGAGAACAGATACGCAGTATTTT; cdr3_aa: CSVEDPSGRTDTQYF
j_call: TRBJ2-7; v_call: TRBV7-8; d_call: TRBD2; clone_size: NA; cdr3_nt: TGTGCCAGCAGCTTGGGTAGTAGCGGGGGAACCGAGCAGTACTTC; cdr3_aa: CASSLGSSGGTEQYF
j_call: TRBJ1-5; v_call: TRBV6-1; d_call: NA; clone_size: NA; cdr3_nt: TGTGCCAGCAGTGAATTCACAATCACAGGGAACGGACAGCCCCAGCATTTT; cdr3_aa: CASSEFTITGNGQPQHF
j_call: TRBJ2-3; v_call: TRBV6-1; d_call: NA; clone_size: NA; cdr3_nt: TGTGCCAGCAGTCAAGGACGGGCAGATACGCAGTATTTT; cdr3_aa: CASSQGRADTQYF
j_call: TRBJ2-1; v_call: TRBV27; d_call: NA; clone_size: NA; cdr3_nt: TGTGCCAGCAGTTCCACCTACAATGAGCAGTTCTTC; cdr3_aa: CASSSTYNEQFF